The entry that follows covers one T cell receptor (beta chain) sequence. The antigen it binds to is not known. Per-base qualities were not stored, and no clone one base away is much larger. The data stem from a study of blood T cells in healthy people across ages (dated by TCRdb to between 2015 and 2016). At the level of the whole study: In model experiments, roughly one uniquely barcoded TCR beta cDNA molecule per two T cells was captured by template switching. Donors were grouped into four age groups: young (average roughly 16 years), middle-aged (39), aged (roughly 67) and long-lived (approximately 81). Using deep sequencing normalized with unique cDNA molecular identifiers, the study measured how TCR beta repertoire diversity changes with age. Using the same blood draw, the study looked at two additional independent replicas of 1 million unique cDNA reads for two donors, one aged 18 to 30 and the other aged 80 or older. Donors of different ages were randomly distributed across sequencing lanes to avoid experimental bias.

Libraries came from 5' RACE. The reads were generated on an Illumina HiSeq 2500. A second 7 to 11 cycle PCR used a sample-barcoded 5' primer and a J-beta primer mix. A template-switch 5' adaptor carrying 12 random nucleotides introduced a unique molecular identifier onto each TCR beta cDNA molecule. Each sample yielded at least 2.5 million CDR3-containing paired-end reads. The Mint cDNA synthesis kit, primed by a TRBC-specific oligonucleotide, was used to synthesize first-strand cDNA from all RNA. Following uracil-DNA glycosylase treatment, a first 18-cycle PCR with universal primers M1SS and BC2_uni_R was performed on all cDNA. Per the authors' processing: Normalization of each sample was performed by random selection of 1 million high-quality reads, each carrying a distinct molecular identifier. Instead of being binned into consensus sequences, reads with shared molecular identifiers were discarded. MiTCR, run with a Q25 quality threshold and the strictest error-elimination algorithm, handled CDR3 identification, clonotype clustering and error correction. Lower-bound total TCR beta diversity was estimated with a nonparametric unseen species model using Euler transformation. TCRdb itself trimmed the public reads at Q25 with fastp, ran MiXCR and retained productive beta chains. A single entry per CDR3 protein holds the most common genes and DNA from its merged rows. TCRdb's processing, not the authors', yielded these V and J calls. This sample holds 1.5 million to 2 million distinct CDR3 sequences; over 25% were observed only once. The biggest ten clones account for 7.7% of the sample.

Systemically healthy Caucasian individuals from Russia, 39 in total and aged roughly 6 to 100 years, were included as donors. Around 9.8 milliliters of peripheral blood were collected from each donor into EDTA-treated Vacutainer tubes. Ficoll-Paque density-gradient centrifugation was used to isolate PBMCs, with at least 7 million obtained per sample. Total RNA was extracted from PBMCs with Trizol reagent, with at least 6 micrograms obtained per sample. For every donor, an aliquot of PBMCs went through flow cytometry to measure the percentages of naive CD45RAhigh/CD27high T cells. V gives up 2 bases and J gives up 8 bases, and the segment between their germline ends measures 13 bases. The CDR3 numbers 14 residues from cysteine through phenylalanine. Only CDR3 DNA is held: 42 bases, read in frame from base 1. Overall results and qualifications from the work: As age increased, observed TCR beta diversity per million T cells dropped in a roughly linear way, and a significant reduction was already evident by age 40. Estimates of total diversity based on one million sequenced T cells were considered lower bounds and underestimates. Compared with the aged group, the long-lived group had more naive CD4+ T cells, fewer expanded clones and increased TCR diversity, a pattern suggesting age selection. A strong correlation was found between observed TCR beta diversity and the percentage of naive T cells measured by flow cytometry. Because the CMV infection status of the donors was unknown, age-related changes in expanded clonotypes may potentially have been confounded. Conclusive comparison of naive and antigen-experienced compartments was prevented by the profiling of bulk unsorted PBMCs.

The sequenced sample was blood. This sequence was found in a woman aged 25 to 45 in good health. Recombination connected TRBV12-3 or TRBV12-4 to TRBJ2-1, with the D gene call left open. The CDR3 protein: CASSLSVGGDEQFF. In nucleotide form, the sequence is TGTGCCAGCAGTTTATCAGTAGGTGGGGATGAGCAGTTCTTC.